The 16 T cell receptor beta chains given below trace back to one sample, sequenced in a study of T cells in Graves' hyperthyroidism and ophthalmopathy. RNA transcripts served as the template for amplifying TCR beta CDR3 regions. When the TCR CDR3 underwent first-round RT-PCR, the HTBI primer set was used. TCRdb passed the multiplex PCR reads through MiXCR, listing each CDR3 protein once. Seen here are 300,000 or so distinct CDR3 sequences, roughly 20% observed once, and the top ten hold roughly 49%. The sample consisted of blood. These receptors were taken from a woman between 45 and 60 years old with Graves' hyperthyroidism.

This clonotype was seen at least ten times. The chain is built from TRBV29-1 and TRBJ1-1, with TRBD1 identical over 7 bases. CDR1 SQVTM and CDR2 ANQGSEA come from the germline V gene. The ends lost 4 bases at V and 4 bases at J; junction bases unmatched: 6. This CDR3 has 13 amino acids. The CDR3 DNA follows: TGCAGCGTTGGGGTGACAGGGCCCACTGAAGCTTTCTTT. It yields the protein CSVGVTGPTEAFF.

This clonotype occurred a few times. The chain employs TRBV24-1 and TRBJ2-5, with D possibly matching TRBD1 (6 bases). With 3 bases removed from V and 1 base from J, the gap between germline ends came to 11 bases. This CDR3 is 15 amino acids long. Germline CDR1 KGHDR, CDR2 SFDVKD. The CDR3 reads CATSDDGGGQETQYF. The CDR3, as DNA: TGTGCCACCAGTGATGATGGGGGCGGCCAAGAGACCCAGTACTTC.

This clonotype was detected ten times or more. This sequence joins TRBV18 and TRBJ1-1; 8 bases match TRBD1. In germline, CDR1 is KGHSH, CDR2 LQKENI. The CDR3 runs 14 residues. J was trimmed by 4 bases and V by 6 bases; bases with no gene match: 7. The CDR3 DNA is TGTGCCAGCTCGCGAACCGACAGGGGCACTGAAGCTTTCTTT. Protein sequence: CASSRTDRGTEAFF.

This clonotype was found many times. The rearrangement links TRBV6-5 to TRBJ1-2; unclear D gene. Looked up from germline, CDR1 is MNHEY and CDR2 is SVGAGI. The CDR3 spans 14 residues. The V gene lost 6 bases and the J gene lost 1 base, with 12 bases spanning the gap. The CDR3 spells CASRDLGVNYGYTF. CDR3 coding DNA: TGTGCCAGCAGGGACCTCGGTGTTAACTATGGCTACACCTTC.

This clonotype appeared many times. The V and J genes are TRBV27 and TRBJ2-3; a weak D match, TRBD2 (7 bases). The CDR3 spans 15 residues. V was pared by 6 bases and J by 5 bases, with 18 bases between. The germline V gene has CDR1 MNHEY and CDR2 SMNVEV (reference sequence). This CDR3 is CASRQLGAGEDTQYF. DNA for the CDR3: TGTGCCAGCAGGCAACTGGGGGCGGGGGAAGATACGCAGTATTTT.

V and J are TRBV19 and TRBJ1-1, with TRBD1 as a possible D gene (5 bases). V was clipped by 5 bases and J by 0 bases, with 10 bases between them. This CDR3 spans 14 amino acids. The germline gives CDR1 LNHDA, CDR2 SQIVND (reference sequence). This chain's CDR3 is CASSETVMNTEAFF. For the CDR3, the DNA is TGTGCCAGTAGTGAGACAGTGATGAACACTGAAGCTTTCTTT.

V usage is TRBV7-3 and J usage is TRBJ1-6, with TRBD1 matching over 7 bases. In germline, CDR1 is SGHTA, CDR2 FQGTGA. CDR3 length: 15 amino acids. Unmatched junction bases numbered 3, after V lost 2 bases and J lost 5 bases. CDR3 DNA sequence: TGTGCCAGCAGCTTAGACAGGGTGGATAATTCACCCCTCCACTTT. Translating gives CASSLDRVDNSPLHF.

This clonotype was detected ten times or more. The rearrangement links TRBV5-6 to TRBJ1-1; no clear D. Trimming shortened V by 0 bases and J by 0 bases, and 9 bases separated the two germline ends. The CDR3 spans 15 residues. Germline CDR1 reads SGHDT; CDR2 reads YYEEEE. CDR3 DNA: TGTGCCAGCAGCTTGGCCGGTATACTGAACACTGAAGCTTTCTTT. Translated, it gives CASSLAGILNTEAFF. The full variable domain, in which reference TRBV5-6 and TRBJ1-1 provide the parts outside the CDR3, is DAGVTQSPTHLIKTRGQQVTLRCSPKSGHDTVSWYQQALGQGPQFIFQYYEEEERQRGNFPDRFSGHQFPNYSSELNVNALLLGDSALYLCASSLAGILNTEAFFGQGTRLTVV.

This clonotype was seen many times. The CDR3 DNA follows: TGTGCCAGCTCTTCCGGGTCCCCATATGAGCAGTTCTTC. Its translation is CASSSGSPYEQFF. V is TRBV5-6 and J is TRBJ2-1; D unclear. With 7 bases removed from V and 8 bases from J, the gap between germline ends came to 16 bases. The CDR3 consists of 13 residues. The germline CDR1 and CDR2 sequences are SGHDT and YYEEEE.

This clonotype has a handful of counts. The J gene is TRBJ2-7, the V gene TRBV4-1; 7 bases are a match to TRBD2. This CDR3 has 14 residues. V was pared by 1 base and J by 4 bases, with 4 bases of the junction left unmatched. CDR1 MGHRA and CDR2 YSYEKL come from the germline V gene. CDR3: CASSQVRAGYEQYF. The CDR3 coding sequence is TGCGCCAGCAGCCAAGTGCGAGCGGGGTACGAGCAGTACTTC.

This clonotype has at least ten counts. CDR3 residues: CASSTYDRGGYTF. The CDR3 nucleotides read TGTGCCAGCAGCACTTACGACAGGGGTGGCTACACCTTC. V is TRBV7-2 and J is TRBJ1-2; 8 positions match TRBD1. V gave up 5 bases and J gave up 7 bases; unmatched junction bases: 6. Germline CDR1 reads SGHTA; CDR2 reads FQGNSA. The CDR3 length is 13 residues.

This clonotype was observed a few times. This chain joins TRBV19 and TRBJ2-7; the D gene is possibly TRBD1 (5 bases). Germline CDR1 is LNHDA and CDR2 is SQIVND (reference sequence). Trimming pared 5 bases from V and 3 bases from J, leaving 11 bases between. CDR3 length: 13 amino acids. DNA of the CDR3: TGTGCCAGTAGTGCGACAGAGTTCTACGAGCAGTACTTC. It translates to CASSATEFYEQYF.

There are a few counts of this clonotype. The rearrangement joins TRBV27 to TRBJ1-1, with 7 nucleotides matching TRBD1. Trimming removed 4 bases from V and 3 bases from J; junction bases left unmatched: 11. This CDR3 comprises 16 residues. The germline V gene has CDR1 MNHEY and CDR2 SMNVEV (reference sequence). CDR3 bases: TGTGCCAGCAGTTCCTCGACAGGGTATGTGTACACTGAAGCTTTCTTT. It yields the protein CASSSSTGYVYTEAFF.

CDR3 sequence reads: CASSEIPGQTYEQYV. The CDR3 DNA reads TGTGCCAGCAGTGAAATACCTGGCCAGACCTACGAGCAGTACGTC. The chain is built from TRBV6-1 and TRBJ2-7; D is undetermined. This CDR3 contains 15 residues. V lost 2 bases, J lost 2 bases, and 13 bases lay in between. Germline V CDR1 and CDR2: MNHNS, SASEGT.

This clonotype was found many times. The V call is TRBV30, the J call TRBJ2-1; 10 nucleotides align to TRBD2. This CDR3 region has 14 residues. J was trimmed by 4 bases and V by 2 bases; bases with no gene match: 2. Germline V gives CDR1 GTSNPN, CDR2 SVGIG (reference sequence). The CDR3 region is CAWSRTSGYNEQFF. Here the CDR3 DNA reads TGTGCCTGGAGTAGGACTAGCGGTTACAATGAGCAGTTCTTC.

This clonotype was seen many times. This chain uses TRBV12-5 with TRBJ1-2; TRBD1 matches 10 bases. With V trimmed by 6 bases and J by 7 bases, 8 bases remained unmatched. Per germline, CDR1 LGHNT and CDR2 FRNRAP. This CDR3 comprises 14 residues. The CDR3 DNA is TGTGCTAGTGGCTCGACAGGGGGCTCCAGTGGCTACACCTTC. Translation gives CASGSTGGSSGYTF.